One TCR beta chain is described in this entry. TCRdb used MiXCR to reprocess the 5' RACE reads, holding one entry per CDR3 protein. The sample includes 1.5 million to 2 million distinct CDR3 sequences, around 33% of them seen just once. The source of the sample is a study of identical twins. The V end was cut by 5 bases, the J end by 4 bases, with 10 bases between. The CDR3 sequence is 13 residues long. Sequenced material: cord blood. The sequence was obtained from a newborn girl in good health. J is TRBJ2-3 and V is TRBV12-3 or TRBV12-4; D is undetermined. The CDR3 DNA is TGTGCCAGCAGTCCTCATTCCGCAGATACGCAGTATTTT. It specifies CASSPHSADTQYF.